The T cell receptor beta chain described here comes from a study of CD8+CD57+ T cells in acquired aplastic anemia. Genomic DNA templated the TCR beta VDJ and CDR3 profiling. A single record per CDR3 protein comes from TCRdb applying MiXCR to the reads. The table shows over 100,000 distinct CDR3 sequences, with roughly 40% occurring only once. From germline, CDR1 is SGHNT and CDR2 YYREEE (reference sequence). Trimming pared 4 bases from V and 5 bases from J, leaving 6 bases between. The CDR3 spans 12 residues. This clonotype was found many times. The chain links TRBV5-4 to TRBJ2-2, with D hard to call. The material sequenced was sorted CD4+, CD8+, or CD8+CD57+ T cells (not recorded which) from PBMCs. This TCR came from a human donor in good health, serving as a control. This CDR3 reads CASSIKTGELFF. The CDR3 DNA is TGTGCCAGCAGCATTAAAACCGGGGAGCTGTTTTTT.